This T cell receptor beta chain was documented in a study of blood T cell repertoires in COVID-19. Some clones are missing from TCRdb's copy, which holds only in-frame ones; the method was immunoSEQ multiplex PCR. The sample has some 130,000 clones; about 78% are singletons. The CDR3 runs 20 residues. J gave up 1 base and V 5 bases, and 11 bases lay outside the gene matches. The germline V gene encodes CDR1 SGHNT and CDR2 YENEEA. The rearrangement links TRBV11-3 to TRBJ2-6, with 13 bases lining up with TRBD2. The source material was peripheral blood. The TCR sequence derives from a man between 60 and 75 years old who had recovered from COVID-19. The CDR3: CASSKTGGLAGRSGANVLTF. Written as DNA, the CDR3 is TGTGCCAGCAGCAAAACGGGGGGACTAGCGGGACGGTCTGGGGCCAACGTCCTGACTTTC.